A selection of T cell receptor beta chains follows, all from one sample in a study of blood T cell repertoires in COVID-19. Some clones are missing from TCRdb's copy, which holds only in-frame ones; the method was immunoSEQ multiplex PCR. The sample consists of more than 85,000 clones, approximately 88% of them appearing once. Sequencing input: peripheral blood. Source of these receptors: a woman aged 60-70 years with acute or convalescent COVID-19. CDR3s include the opening cysteine and the closing phenylalanine or tryptophan. A D gene is named only where the DNA matches it firmly. Clone sizes are given selectively: once, few, many, or a class where the clone is expanded.

j_gene | d_gene | v_gene | abundance | CDR3nt | CDR3aa
TRBJ1-5 | TRBD1 | TRBV6-5 | . | TGTGCCAGCAGGTACGGGACAGGGAGCAATCAGCCCCAGCATTTT | CASRYGTGSNQPQHF
TRBJ2-7 | . | TRBV5-1 | . | TGCGCCAGCAGCTTGGATGCCAGCTCCTACGAGCAGTACTTC | CASSLDASSYEQYF
TRBJ2-2 | TRBD2 | TRBV5-1 | . | TGCGCCAGCAGCGACATAGCGGGCGTACCCGGGGAGCTGTTTTTT | CASSDIAGVPGELFF
TRBJ2-7 | TRBD2 | TRBV5-1 | . | TGCGCCAGCAGCTTGGACGGGACTACTTACGAGCAGTACTTC | CASSLDGTTYEQYF
TRBJ1-1 | . | TRBV5-5 | . | TGTGCCAGCAACCCATCCGGCAGGCCAAACGGGATAGCTTTCTTT | CASNPSGRPNGIAFF
TRBJ2-7 | TRBD1 | TRBV11-2 | . | TGTGCCAGCAGCTTCGGGACAGGGGCCTACGAGCAGTACTTC | CASSFGTGAYEQYF
TRBJ2-3 | . | TRBV24-1 | . | TGTGCCACCAGTGATTGGACAGACCCCACAGATACGCAGTATTTT | CATSDWTDPTDTQYF
TRBJ2-1 | . | TRBV4-1 | medium-sized | TGCGCCAGCAGCCGGGACTTCGAGCAGTTCTTC | CASSRDFEQFF
TRBJ1-1 | TRBD1 | TRBV5-1 | . | TGCGCCAGCAGAGGACAGGGAGACACTGAAGCTTTCTTT | CASRGQGDTEAFF
TRBJ1-5 | TRBD1 | TRBV11-2 | . | TGTGCCAGCAGCCCGGACAGGGGTCAGCCCCAGCATTTT | CASSPDRGQPQHF
TRBJ2-1 | . | TRBV12-3/TRBV12-4 | . | TGTGCCAGCAGTTTAGGATGGCCGGGTGAGCAGTTCTTC | CASSLGWPGEQFF
TRBJ1-1 | . | TRBV9 | . | TGTGCCAGCAGCGTAGGAGGGGGTACCGGCACTGAAGCTTTCTTT | CASSVGGGTGTEAFF
TRBJ2-2 | . | TRBV6-1 | . | TGTGCCAGCAGTGAACCTCCAGGGGCCGGGGAGCTGTTTTTT | CASSEPPGAGELFF
TRBJ1-4 | . | TRBV19 | . | TGTGCCAGTAGTATCCTCGGGGGAGTGGGAGAAAAACTGTTTTTT | CASSILGGVGEKLFF
TRBJ1-2 | TRBD1 | TRBV18 | . | TGTGCCAGCTCACACCCCGGGACAGGGAATGGCTACACCTTC | CASSHPGTGNGYTF
TRBJ2-1 | TRBD1 | TRBV2 | . | TGTGCCAGCGCTGTTACAGGGGGTAAGGTTGGCAATGAGCAGTTCTTC | CASAVTGGKVGNEQFF
TRBJ1-1 | . | TRBV4-2 | . | TGTGCCAGCAGCCAAGTGGCGAACACTGAAGCTTTCTTT | CASSQVANTEAFF
TRBJ2-1 | . | TRBV25-1 | . | TGTGCCAGCAGTGGGGGAGGGGGTTTGAATGAGCAGTTCTTC | CASSGGGGLNEQFF
TRBJ1-5 | TRBD1 | TRBV30 | once | TGTGCCTGGAGTGAACAGGGGAATCAGCCCCAGCATTTT | CAWSEQGNQPQHF
TRBJ2-7 | TRBD2 | TRBV10-3 | . | TGTGCCATCAGTGAGCCGGGGACTAGCGGGATTAGCTCCTACGAGCAGTACTTC | CAISEPGTSGISSYEQYF
TRBJ1-6 | . | TRBV27 | few | TGTGCCAGCAGTCCATCGGACGGGATTAATTCACCCCTCCACTTT | CASSPSDGINSPLHF
TRBJ2-1 | . | TRBV7-2 | . | TGTGCCAGCAGCCCCCCCTCGGGTGACTACAATGAGCAGTTCTTC | CASSPPSGDYNEQFF
TRBJ2-4 | TRBD2 | TRBV6-6 | . | TGTGCCAGCAGGGCCTTTAGCGGGAGGGCCAAGAACATTCAGTACTTC | CASRAFSGRAKNIQYF
TRBJ1-3 | TRBD1 | TRBV27 | . | TGTGCCAGCAGCTTTGACAGGGGGCGCTTAACCATATATTTT | CASSFDRGRLTIYF
TRBJ1-5 | . | TRBV28 | . | TGTGCCAGCAGGTCCCAGTTACATAGCAATCAGCCCCAGCATTTT | CASRSQLHSNQPQHF
TRBJ1-5 | . | TRBV28 | . | TGTGCCAGCACAAGGGGCAGCAATCAGCCCCAGCATTTT | CASTRGSNQPQHF
TRBJ1-1 | . | TRBV7-2 | . | TGTGCCAGCAGCCCAACCGGGACACTATTTGAAGCTTTCTTT | CASSPTGTLFEAFF
TRBJ2-5 | TRBD2 | TRBV7-3 | . | TGTGCCAGCAGCTTAAGCATAGCGGGAGGCCCCGAGACCCAGTACTTC | CASSLSIAGGPETQYF
TRBJ2-3 | . | TRBV2 | . | TGTGCCACCCTCGGACAGCCAAGGCAGTATTTT | CATLGQPRQYF
TRBJ1-1 | TRBD1 | TRBV24-1 | . | TGTGCCACCAGTGGGACAGGGAACGGGAACACTGAAGCTTTCTTT | CATSGTGNGNTEAFF
TRBJ2-2 | TRBD2 | TRBV9 | . | TGTGCCAGCAGGATACTAGCGGGAGGTCCCGGGGAGCTGTTTTTT | CASRILAGGPGELFF
TRBJ1-5 | . | TRBV19 | . | TGTGCCAGTACTTACGTCCAGGGTAATAGCAATCAGCCCCAGCATTTT | CASTYVQGNSNQPQHF
TRBJ2-1 | TRBD2 | TRBV7-9 | . | TGTGCCAGCAGCTTAGCGGGAGGGGCGGATGAGCAGTTCTTC | CASSLAGGADEQFF
TRBJ2-1 | TRBD1 | TRBV6-2/TRBV6-3 | . | TGTGCCAGCAGTTCCAATCCCCACCGACAGGGGAGGTACAATGAGCAGTTCTTC | CASSSNPHRQGRYNEQFF
TRBJ1-3 | . | TRBV9 | . | TGTGCCAGCAGCGTAGCTTCGGCAGGAATTCTCGGAAACACCATATATTTT | CASSVASAGILGNTIYF
TRBJ2-1 | TRBD2 | TRBV3-1/TRBV3-2 | . | TGTGCCAGCAGCCCTAGCGGGAGGGCCTACAATGAGCAGTTCTTC | CASSPSGRAYNEQFF
TRBJ2-1 | . | TRBV7-2 | . | TGTGCCAGCAGCTTACTCAGCAATGAGCAGTTCTTC | CASSLLSNEQFF
TRBJ2-2 | . | TRBV19 | . | TGTGCCAGTAGTTTACAGGGAATACCGAACACCGGGGAGCTGTTTTTT | CASSLQGIPNTGELFF
TRBJ2-1 | . | TRBV14 | . | TGTGCCAGCAGCCAAGATCAAGTCAGTGAGCAGTTCTTC | CASSQDQVSEQFF
TRBJ2-1 | . | TRBV24-1 | . | TGTGCCACCAGTACGGGAGTAAGGAATGAGCAGTTCTTC | CATSTGVRNEQFF
TRBJ1-2 | . | TRBV15 | . | TGTGCCACCAGCAGGTCACAGGGAAGGGGTGTTTATAACTATGGCTACACCTTC | CATSRSQGRGVYNYGYTF
TRBJ1-3 | . | TRBV7-8 | . | TGTGCCAGCAGCTTAGCAATAGGACTCGGCTCTGGAAACACCATATATTTT | CASSLAIGLGSGNTIYF
TRBJ1-1 | TRBD1 | TRBV18 | . | TGTGCCAGCTCACCACCGAGACAGGGCCCTGAAGCTTTCTTT | CASSPPRQGPEAFF
TRBJ2-1 | . | TRBV19 | . | TGTGCTAGCGCGACTAGAGGATCGAGCTCCTACAATGAGCAGTTCTTC | CASATRGSSSYNEQFF
TRBJ2-5 | . | TRBV7-2 | . | TGTGCCAGCAGCTTAACTACCCGGGAGACCCAGTACTTC | CASSLTTRETQYF
TRBJ1-1 | . | TRBV7-2 | . | TGTGCCAGCAGCTCCGCGGCGGGACGCTTGAACGCTGAAGCTTTCTTT | CASSSAAGRLNAEAFF
TRBJ1-2 | . | TRBV27 | . | TGTGCCAGCAGTATTCGGGGGGTCAATGGCTACACCTTC | CASSIRGVNGYTF
TRBJ2-6 | TRBD1 | TRBV19 | . | TGTGCCTCCTCCGTCGGGACAGTGAGCTCTGGGGCCAACGTCCTGACTTTC | CASSVGTVSSGANVLTF